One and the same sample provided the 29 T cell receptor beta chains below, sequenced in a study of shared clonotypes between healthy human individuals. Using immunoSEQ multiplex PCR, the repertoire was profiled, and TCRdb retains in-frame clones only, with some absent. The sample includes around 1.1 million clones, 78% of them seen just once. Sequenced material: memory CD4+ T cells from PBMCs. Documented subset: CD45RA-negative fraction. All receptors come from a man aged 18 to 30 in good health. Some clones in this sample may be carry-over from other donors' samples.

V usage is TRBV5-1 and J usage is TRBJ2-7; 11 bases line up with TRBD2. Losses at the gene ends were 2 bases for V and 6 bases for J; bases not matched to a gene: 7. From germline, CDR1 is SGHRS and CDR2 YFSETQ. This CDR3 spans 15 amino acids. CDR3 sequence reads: CASSLVTSGSAEQYF. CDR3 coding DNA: TGCGCCAGCAGCTTAGTAACTAGCGGGAGTGCCGAGCAGTACTTC.

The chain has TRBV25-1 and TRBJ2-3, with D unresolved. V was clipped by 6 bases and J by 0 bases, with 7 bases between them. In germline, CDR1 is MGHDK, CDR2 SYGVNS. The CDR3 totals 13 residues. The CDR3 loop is CASRRPSTDTQYF. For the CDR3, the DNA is TGTGCCAGCAGAAGACCGAGCACAGATACGCAGTATTTT.

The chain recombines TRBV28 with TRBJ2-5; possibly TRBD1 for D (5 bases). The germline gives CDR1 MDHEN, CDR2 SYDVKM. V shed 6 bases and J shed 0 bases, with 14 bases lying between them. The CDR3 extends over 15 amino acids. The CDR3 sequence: CASRTPRDNQETQYF. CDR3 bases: TGTGCCAGCAGAACACCCAGGGATAACCAAGAGACCCAGTACTTC.

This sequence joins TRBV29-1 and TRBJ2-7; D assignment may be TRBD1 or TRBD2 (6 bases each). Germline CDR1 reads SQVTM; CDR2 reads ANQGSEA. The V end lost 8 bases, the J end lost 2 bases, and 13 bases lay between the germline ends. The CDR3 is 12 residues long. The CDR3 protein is CSFKGGTYEQYF. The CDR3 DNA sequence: TGCAGCTTCAAGGGGGGCACCTACGAGCAGTACTTC.

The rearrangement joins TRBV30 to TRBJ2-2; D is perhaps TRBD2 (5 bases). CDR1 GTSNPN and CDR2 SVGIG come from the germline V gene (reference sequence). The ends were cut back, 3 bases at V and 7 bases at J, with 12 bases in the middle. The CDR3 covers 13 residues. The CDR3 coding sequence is TGTGCCTGGAGCCTATCTAGCATCGGGGAGCTGTTTTTT. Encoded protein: CAWSLSSIGELFF.

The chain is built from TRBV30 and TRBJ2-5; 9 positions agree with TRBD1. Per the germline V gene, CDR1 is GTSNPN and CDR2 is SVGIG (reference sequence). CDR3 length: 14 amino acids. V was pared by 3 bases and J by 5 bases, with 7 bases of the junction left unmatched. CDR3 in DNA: TGTGCCTGGAGGGAACAGGGGGCTCGGGAGACCCAGTACTTC. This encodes CAWREQGARETQYF.

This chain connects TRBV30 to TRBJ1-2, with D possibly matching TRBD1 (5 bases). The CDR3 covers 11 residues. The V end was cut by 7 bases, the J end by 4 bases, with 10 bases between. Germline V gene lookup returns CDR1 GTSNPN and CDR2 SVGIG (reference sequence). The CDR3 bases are TGTGCCTCACCAGGGACCTATGGCTACACCTTC. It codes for CASPGTYGYTF.

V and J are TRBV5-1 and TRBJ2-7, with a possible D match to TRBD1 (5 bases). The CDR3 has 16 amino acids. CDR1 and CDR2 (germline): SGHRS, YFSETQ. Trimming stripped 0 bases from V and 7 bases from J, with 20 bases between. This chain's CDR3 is CASSLAGGHLPDEQYF. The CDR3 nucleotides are TGCGCCAGCAGCTTGGCTGGTGGACATTTACCGGATGAGCAGTACTTC.

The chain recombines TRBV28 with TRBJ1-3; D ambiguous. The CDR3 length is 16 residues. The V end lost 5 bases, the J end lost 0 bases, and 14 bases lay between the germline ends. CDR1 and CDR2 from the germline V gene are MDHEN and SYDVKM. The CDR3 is CASSTAGWSSGNTIYF. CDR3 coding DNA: TGTGCCAGCAGTACGGCGGGGTGGAGCTCTGGAAACACCATATATTTT.

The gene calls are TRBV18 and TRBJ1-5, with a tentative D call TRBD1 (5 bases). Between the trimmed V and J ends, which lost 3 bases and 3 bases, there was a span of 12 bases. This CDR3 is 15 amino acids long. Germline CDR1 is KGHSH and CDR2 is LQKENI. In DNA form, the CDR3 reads TGTGCCAGCTCACCTGGCGGGGACCCCAATCAGCCCCAGCATTTT. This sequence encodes CASSPGGDPNQPQHF.

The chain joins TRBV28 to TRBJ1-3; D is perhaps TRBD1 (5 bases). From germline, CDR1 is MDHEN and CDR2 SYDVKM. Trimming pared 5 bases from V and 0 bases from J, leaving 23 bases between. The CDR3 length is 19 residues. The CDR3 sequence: CASSTGTDQFKLSGNTIYF. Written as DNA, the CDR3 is TGTGCCAGCAGTACCGGGACGGACCAATTCAAACTCTCTGGAAACACCATATATTTT.

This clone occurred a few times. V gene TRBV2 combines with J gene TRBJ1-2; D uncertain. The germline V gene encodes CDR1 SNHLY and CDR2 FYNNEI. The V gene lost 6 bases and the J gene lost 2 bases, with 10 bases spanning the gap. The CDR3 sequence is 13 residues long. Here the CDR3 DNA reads TGTGCCAGCAGCTCGGGAATCAACTATGGCTACACCTTC. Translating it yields CASSSGINYGYTF.

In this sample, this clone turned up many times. CDR3 protein: CASSQDWTGIYEQYF. In DNA, the CDR3 is TGTGCCAGCAGCCAAGACTGGACAGGGATCTACGAGCAGTACTTC. This chain joins TRBV4-2 and TRBJ2-7; 8 bases fit TRBD1. There are 15 residues in the CDR3. V dropped 0 bases and J dropped 3; count of bases not matched to a gene: 4. In germline, CDR1 is LGHNA, CDR2 YNFKEQ.

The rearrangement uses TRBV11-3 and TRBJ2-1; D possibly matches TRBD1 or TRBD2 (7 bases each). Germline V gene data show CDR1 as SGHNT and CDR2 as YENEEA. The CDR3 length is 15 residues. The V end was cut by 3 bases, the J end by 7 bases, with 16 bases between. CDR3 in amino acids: CASSLSPGGGNEQFF. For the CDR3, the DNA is TGTGCCAGCAGCTTGAGCCCAGGGGGAGGGAATGAGCAGTTCTTC.

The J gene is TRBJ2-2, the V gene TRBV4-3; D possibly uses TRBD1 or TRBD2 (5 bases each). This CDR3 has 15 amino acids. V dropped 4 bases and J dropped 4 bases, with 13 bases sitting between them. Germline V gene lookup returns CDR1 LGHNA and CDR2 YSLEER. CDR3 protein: CASSLAGTLTGELFF. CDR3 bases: TGCGCCAGCAGCCTGGCCGGGACCCTCACCGGGGAGCTGTTTTTT.

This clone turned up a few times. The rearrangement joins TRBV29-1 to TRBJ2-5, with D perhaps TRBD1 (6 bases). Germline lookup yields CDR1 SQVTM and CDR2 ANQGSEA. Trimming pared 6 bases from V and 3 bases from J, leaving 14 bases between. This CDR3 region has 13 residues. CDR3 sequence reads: CSVSGVGEETQYF. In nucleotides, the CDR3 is TGCAGCGTCTCAGGGGTAGGGGAAGAGACCCAGTACTTC.

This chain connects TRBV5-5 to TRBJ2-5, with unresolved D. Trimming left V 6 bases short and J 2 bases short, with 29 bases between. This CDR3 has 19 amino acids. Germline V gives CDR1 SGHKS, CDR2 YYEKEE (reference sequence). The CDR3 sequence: CASNPRPILGTSLQETQYF. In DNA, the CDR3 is TGTGCCAGCAACCCACGTCCAATTCTGGGTACTTCCTTACAAGAGACCCAGTACTTC.

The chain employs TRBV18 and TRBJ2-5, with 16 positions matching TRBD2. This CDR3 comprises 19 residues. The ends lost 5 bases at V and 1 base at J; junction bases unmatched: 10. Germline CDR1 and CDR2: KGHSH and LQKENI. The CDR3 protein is CASSTGTSGRALVQETQYF. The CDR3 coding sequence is TGTGCCAGCTCAACCGGGACTAGCGGGAGGGCCCTCGTCCAAGAGACCCAGTACTTC.

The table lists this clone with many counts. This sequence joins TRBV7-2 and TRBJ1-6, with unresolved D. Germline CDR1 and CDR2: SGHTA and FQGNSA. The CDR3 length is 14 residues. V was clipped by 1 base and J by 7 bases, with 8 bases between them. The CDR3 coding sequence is TGTGCCAGCAGCTTAGGACCACCCAATTCACCCCTCCACTTT. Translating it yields CASSLGPPNSPLHF.

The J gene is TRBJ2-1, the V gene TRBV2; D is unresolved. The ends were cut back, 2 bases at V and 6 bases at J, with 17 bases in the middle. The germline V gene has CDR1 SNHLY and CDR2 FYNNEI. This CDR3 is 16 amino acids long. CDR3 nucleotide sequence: TGTGCCAGCAGTGAATTCCTAGTTATAGATTTCAATGAGCAGTTCTTC. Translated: CASSEFLVIDFNEQFF. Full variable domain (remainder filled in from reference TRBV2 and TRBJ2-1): EPEVTQTPSHQVTQMGQEVILRCVPISNHLYFYWYRQILGQKVEFLVSFYNNEISEKSEIFDDQFSVERPDGSNFTLKIRSTKLEDSAMYFCASSEFLVIDFNEQFFGPGTRLTVL.

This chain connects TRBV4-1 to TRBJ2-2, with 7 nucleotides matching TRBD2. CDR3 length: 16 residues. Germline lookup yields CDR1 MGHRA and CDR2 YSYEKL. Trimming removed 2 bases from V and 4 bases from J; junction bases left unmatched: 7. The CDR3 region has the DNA TGCGCCAGCAGCCAACGGACTCCGGGGGGCACCGGGGAGCTGTTTTTT. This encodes CASSQRTPGGTGELFF.

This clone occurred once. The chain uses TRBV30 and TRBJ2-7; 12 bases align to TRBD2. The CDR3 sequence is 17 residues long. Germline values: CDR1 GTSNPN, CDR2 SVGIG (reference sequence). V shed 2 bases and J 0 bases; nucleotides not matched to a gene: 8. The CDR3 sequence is CAWSSTSGSISSYEQYF. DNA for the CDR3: TGTGCCTGGAGTTCGACTAGCGGGAGTATAAGCTCCTACGAGCAGTACTTC.

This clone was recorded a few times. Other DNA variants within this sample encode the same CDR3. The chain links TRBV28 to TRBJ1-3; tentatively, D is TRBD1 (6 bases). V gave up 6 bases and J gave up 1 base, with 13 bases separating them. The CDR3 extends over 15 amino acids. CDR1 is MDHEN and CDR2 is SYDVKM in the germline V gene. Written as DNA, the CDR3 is TGTGCCAGCAGAGTAGGGGGACCTTCTGGAAACACCATATATTTT. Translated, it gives CASRVGGPSGNTIYF.

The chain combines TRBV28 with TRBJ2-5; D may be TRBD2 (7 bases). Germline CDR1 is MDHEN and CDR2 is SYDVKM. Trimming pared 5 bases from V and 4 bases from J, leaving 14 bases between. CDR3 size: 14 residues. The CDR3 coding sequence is TGTGCCAGCAGTAGGGGGGGAGGGGCAGAGACCCAGTACTTC. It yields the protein CASSRGGGAETQYF.

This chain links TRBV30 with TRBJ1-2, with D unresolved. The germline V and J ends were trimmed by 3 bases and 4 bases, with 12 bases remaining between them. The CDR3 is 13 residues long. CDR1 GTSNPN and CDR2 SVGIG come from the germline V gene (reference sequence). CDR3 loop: CAWRRAASYGYTF. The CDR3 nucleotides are TGTGCCTGGAGGAGGGCGGCTAGCTATGGCTACACCTTC.

The CDR3 DNA is TGCGCCAGCAGGTCCGGCATCTTTGGGGGCCGACACTACGAGCAGTACTTC. Its protein product is CASRSGIFGGRHYEQYF. The chain employs TRBV5-1 and TRBJ2-7, with D possibly TRBD1 on 6 matching bases. Germline CDR1 SGHRS, CDR2 YFSETQ. This CDR3 region has 17 residues. Trimming took 5 bases from V and 3 from J, leaving 24 bases between them. The variable domain in full, completed from reference TRBV5-1 and TRBJ2-7, reads KAGVTQTPRYLIKTRGQQVTLSCSPISGHRSVSWYQQTPGQGLQFLFEYFSETQRNKGNFPGRFSGRQFSNSRSEMNVSTLELGDSALYLCASRSGIFGGRHYEQYFGPGTRLTVT.

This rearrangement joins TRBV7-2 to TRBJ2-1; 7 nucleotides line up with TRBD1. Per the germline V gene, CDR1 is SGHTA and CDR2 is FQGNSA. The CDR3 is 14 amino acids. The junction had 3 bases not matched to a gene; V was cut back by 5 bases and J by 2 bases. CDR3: CASSRDRTYNEQFF. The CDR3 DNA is TGTGCCAGCAGCCGGGACAGAACCTACAATGAGCAGTTCTTC.

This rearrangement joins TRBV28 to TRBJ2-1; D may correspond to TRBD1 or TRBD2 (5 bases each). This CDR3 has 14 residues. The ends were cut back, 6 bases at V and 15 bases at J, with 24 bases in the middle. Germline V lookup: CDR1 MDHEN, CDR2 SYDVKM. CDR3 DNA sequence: TGTGCCAGCAGGGAACCTCGGGACCCCCGAGGTCGGTTCTTC. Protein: CASREPRDPRGRFF.

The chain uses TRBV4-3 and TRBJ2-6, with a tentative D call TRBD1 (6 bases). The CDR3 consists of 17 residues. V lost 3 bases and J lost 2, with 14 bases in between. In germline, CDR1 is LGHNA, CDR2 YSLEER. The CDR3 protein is CASSHQRPGAGANVLTF. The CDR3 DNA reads TGCGCCAGCAGCCACCAACGACCAGGGGCTGGGGCCAACGTCCTGACTTTC.